This TCR beta chain was found in a study of T cell repertoires in cytomegalovirus infection. About the research overall: A matching HLA type, together with CMV infection, was signaled by public TCR beta signatures. General observations from the study: What dominated the ex vivo response were HLA-C-restricted CMV-specific TCR beta clonotypes.

This clonotype was picked up many times. As yet, its antigen is unknown. TCRdb passed the reads through MiXCR, listing each CDR3 protein once. The sample carries around 350,000 distinct CDR3 sequences, 15% to 20% recorded once. The CDR3 length is 15 residues. From germline, CDR1 is SGHVS and CDR2 FQNEAQ. The V gene end was trimmed by 4 bases and the J gene end by 2 bases; junction bases not matched to a gene: 4. This clonotype was obtained from a human donor in good health (CMV status not recorded). Some clones in this sample may be carry-over from other donors' samples. The V gene is TRBV7-8, the J gene TRBJ2-3; TRBD2 matches at 9 bases. The sequenced sample consisted of PBMCs. CDR3 coding DNA: TGTGCCAGCAGCTCAGCGGGGGGCTTCACAGATACGCAGTATTTT. This sequence encodes CASSSAGGFTDTQYF.